This passage covers 13 T cell receptor beta chains from one sample sequenced in a study of blood T cell repertoires in COVID-19. Produced via immunoSEQ multiplex PCR; TCRdb's table is partial and in-frame only. Altogether 350,000 to 400,000 clones are present, 65% to 90% being singletons, with the ten largest covering around 7.5%. The sample comprised peripheral blood. Source of these receptors: an older woman with COVID-19, enrolled during active disease.

This clone was recorded a few times. CDR3 sequence: CASSAQGVEKLFF. The CDR3 coding sequence is TGTGCCAGCAGCGCACAGGGAGTTGAAAAACTGTTTTTT. The genes are TRBV9 and TRBJ1-4, with D possibly TRBD1 on 6 matching bases. The CDR3 has 13 amino acids. Germline CDR1 SGDLS, CDR2 YYNGEE. V lost 3 bases, J lost 7 bases, and 10 bases lay in between.

The CDR3 reads CASSPGQGMNTEAFF. The CDR3 nucleotides read TGTGCCAGCAGCCCCGGACAGGGCATGAACACTGAAGCTTTCTTT. The V call is TRBV7-9, the J call TRBJ1-1, with TRBD1 matching over 8 bases. The CDR3 spans 15 residues. Germline V gene data show CDR1 as SEHNR and CDR2 as FQNEAQ (reference sequence). Germline trimming cut 5 bases from V and 0 bases from J; bases unmatched to any gene: 5. The complete variable domain, with remaining parts taken from reference TRBV7-9 and TRBJ1-1, reads DTGVSQNPRHKITKRGQNVTFRCDPISEHNRLYWYRQTLGQGPEFLTYFQNEAQLEKSRLLSDRFSAERPKGSFSTLEIQRTEQGDSAMYLCASSPGQGMNTEAFFGQGTRLTVV.

The chain employs TRBV2 and TRBJ1-6; 7 nucleotides match TRBD1. The CDR3 loop spans 15 amino acids. V shed 1 base and J 7 bases; nucleotides not matched to a gene: 4. The germline V gene encodes CDR1 SNHLY and CDR2 FYNNEI. CDR3 bases: TGTGCCAGCAGTGAAGGGGGACAGAGAAATTCACCCCTCCACTTT. This translates into CASSEGGQRNSPLHF.

This rearrangement joins TRBV6-5 to TRBJ1-2; no clear D gene. The CDR3 is 13 residues long. V gave up 0 bases and J gave up 8 bases, with 10 bases separating them. Germline V CDR1 and CDR2: MNHEY, SVGAGI. The CDR3 sequence is CASSYSGREGYTF. The DNA for the CDR3 is TGTGCCAGCAGTTACTCAGGACGGGAGGGCTACACCTTC.

This clone was counted a few times. The chain uses TRBV4-1 and TRBJ1-2, with no clear D. The germline CDR1 and CDR2 sequences are MGHRA and YSYEKL. Trimming took off 0 bases at V and 7 bases at J, with 9 bases between the two ends. CDR3 length equals 13 residues. The CDR3 DNA is TGCGCCAGCAGCCAAGAGGGGAGCTCTGGCTACACCTTC. It yields the protein CASSQEGSSGYTF.

The J gene is TRBJ1-6, the V gene TRBV6-1; no firm D call. From germline, CDR1 is MNHNS and CDR2 SASEGT. V lost 2 bases to trimming and J lost 10 bases, with 12 bases between them. The CDR3 spans 14 residues. This CDR3 is CASSERGTGSPLHF. In DNA form, the CDR3 reads TGTGCCAGCAGTGAACGGGGTACGGGGTCACCCCTCCACTTT.

The V gene is TRBV30, the J gene TRBJ1-2; 8 bases are a match to TRBD1. Germline lookup yields CDR1 GTSNPN and CDR2 SVGIG (reference sequence). The V and J ends lost 2 bases and 2 bases, in that order; junction bases with no gene match: 7. The CDR3 contains 15 residues. The CDR3 DNA reads as TGTGCCTGGAGTCTCACCCGGACAGGGAACTATGGCTACACCTTC. This sequence encodes CAWSLTRTGNYGYTF.

V and J are TRBV9 and TRBJ2-7; 7 nucleotides match TRBD2. In germline, CDR1 is SGDLS, CDR2 YYNGEE. The CDR3 is 14 amino acids. Unmatched junction bases numbered 10, after V lost 4 bases and J lost 6 bases. The chain's CDR3 is CASSPAYRGVEQYF. The CDR3 DNA reads TGTGCCAGCAGCCCGGCCTATCGGGGGGTCGAGCAGTACTTC.

The chain couples TRBV11-1 to TRBJ1-5; D gene ambiguous. V was pared by 1 base and J by 7 bases, with 14 bases between. The CDR3 covers 15 residues. Germline V CDR1 and CDR2: SGHAT, FQDESV (reference sequence). This CDR3 is CASSLDNTPAQPQHF. The DNA for the CDR3 is TGTGCCAGCAGCTTAGATAACACACCCGCCCAGCCCCAGCATTTT.

The chain recombines TRBV4-1 with TRBJ1-2; TRBD1 matches at 10 bases. The CDR3 contains 15 residues. V gave up 3 bases and J gave up 4 bases; unmatched junction bases: 5. Germline-derived CDR1 and CDR2 are MGHRA and YSYEKL. Here the CDR3 DNA reads TGCGCCAGCAGCCAGGGGACAGGGGTCGGCTATGGCTACACCTTC. Translating it yields CASSQGTGVGYGYTF.

This clone turned up a few times. The V and J genes are TRBV7-2 and TRBJ1-3; possibly TRBD1 for D (5 bases). The CDR3 contains 16 residues. CDR1 is SGHTA, CDR2 FQGNSA, per germline. Trimming took 1 base from V and 0 from J, leaving 10 bases between them. The CDR3 sequence is CASSLVGGTSGNTIYF. DNA of the CDR3: TGTGCCAGCAGCTTAGTGGGGGGGACCTCTGGAAACACCATATATTTT.

Only a few counts were recorded for this clone. The rearrangement links TRBV6-5 to TRBJ1-4; 7 bases align to TRBD1. The CDR3 is 13 amino acids. Looked up from germline, CDR1 is MNHEY and CDR2 is SVGAGI. V trimming: 6 bases; J trimming: 8 bases; junction bases outside the gene matches: 6. The CDR3 DNA follows: TGTGCCAGCAGAAGACAGGGCGGCGAAAAACTGTTTTTT. Amino acid sequence: CASRRQGGEKLFF.

The chain couples TRBV6-1 to TRBJ2-5; D not resolved. V was cut by 2 bases and J by 5 bases, with 12 bases left in between. From germline, CDR1 is MNHNS and CDR2 SASEGT. The CDR3 has 14 residues. The CDR3 spells CASSEQAQQETQYF. The CDR3 DNA reads as TGTGCCAGCAGTGAACAGGCCCAGCAGGAGACCCAGTACTTC.